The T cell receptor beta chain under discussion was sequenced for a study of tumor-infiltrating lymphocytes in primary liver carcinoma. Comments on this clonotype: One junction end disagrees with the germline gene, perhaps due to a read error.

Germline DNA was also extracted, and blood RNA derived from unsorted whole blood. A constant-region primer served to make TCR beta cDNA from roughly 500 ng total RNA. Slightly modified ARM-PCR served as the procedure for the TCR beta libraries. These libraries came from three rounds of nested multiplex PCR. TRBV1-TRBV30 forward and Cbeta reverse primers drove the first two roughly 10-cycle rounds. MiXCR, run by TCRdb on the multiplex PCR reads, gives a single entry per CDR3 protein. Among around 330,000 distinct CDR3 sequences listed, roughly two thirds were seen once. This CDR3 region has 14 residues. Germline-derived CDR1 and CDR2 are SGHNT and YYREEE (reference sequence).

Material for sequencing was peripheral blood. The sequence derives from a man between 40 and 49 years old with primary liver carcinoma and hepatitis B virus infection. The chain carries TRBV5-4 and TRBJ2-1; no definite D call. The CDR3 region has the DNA TGTGCCAGCAGGCGATCGGGCTCCTACAATGATCAGTTCTTC. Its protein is CASRRSGSYNDQFF.